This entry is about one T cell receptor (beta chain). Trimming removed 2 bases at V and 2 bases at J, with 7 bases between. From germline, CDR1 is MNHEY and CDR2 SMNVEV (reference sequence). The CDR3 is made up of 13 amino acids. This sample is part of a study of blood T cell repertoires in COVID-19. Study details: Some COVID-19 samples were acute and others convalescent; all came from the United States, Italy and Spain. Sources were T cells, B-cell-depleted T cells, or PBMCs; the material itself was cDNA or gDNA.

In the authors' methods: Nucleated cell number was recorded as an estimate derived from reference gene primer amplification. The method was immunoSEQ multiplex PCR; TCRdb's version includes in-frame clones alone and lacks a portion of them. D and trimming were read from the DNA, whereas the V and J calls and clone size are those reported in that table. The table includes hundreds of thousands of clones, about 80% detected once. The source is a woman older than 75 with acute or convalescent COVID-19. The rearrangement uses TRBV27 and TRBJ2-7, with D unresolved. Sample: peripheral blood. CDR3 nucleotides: TGTGCCAGCAGTTTAGGTCTAGCCTACGAGCAGTACTTC. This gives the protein CASSLGLAYEQYF.